The rows below give T cell receptor beta chains drawn from one sample of a study of CD8 T cells in Susac syndrome. One entry per CDR3 protein results from TCRdb running MiXCR on the immunoSEQ multiplex PCR reads. This table holds 150,000 or so distinct CDR3 sequences, approximately 95% found once. The sequenced sample consisted of CD4+ T cells from PBMCs. These receptors were taken from a human donor with Susac syndrome. Both conserved end residues are part of each CDR3. The D gene is left open where the match is weak. Rows may omit the clone size; those that give it use once, few, many or a size class.

clone_size	d_call	v_call	j_call	cdr3_nt	cdr3_aa
NA	NA	TRBV9	TRBJ2-5	TGTGCCAGCAGCGGTGGGCCGGAGACCCAGTACTTC	CASSGGPETQYF
NA	NA	TRBV20-1	TRBJ1-4	TGCAGTGCTAGAGTGAGGGGACGAACTAATGAAAAACTGTTTTTT	CSARVRGRTNEKLFF
NA	NA	TRBV4-3	TRBJ1-4	TGCGCCAGCAGCCAAGGGACCCTGTGGGATGAAAAACTGTTTTTT	CASSQGTLWDEKLFF
NA	NA	TRBV30	TRBJ1-1	TGTGCCTGGAGTGTGTACGGACGAACTAAGAACACTGAAGCTTTCTTT	CAWSVYGRTKNTEAFF
once	NA	TRBV20-1	TRBJ2-4	TGCAGTGCTAGATCGTTAGCCAAAAACATTCAGTACTTC	CSARSLAKNIQYF
NA	NA	TRBV30	TRBJ1-4	TGTGCCGTCAACGGGGAGTTCGGTGAAAAACTGTTTTTT	CAVNGEFGEKLFF
NA	NA	TRBV20-1	TRBJ2-5	TGCAGTGCTAGAGATCTGAGGGGGGGCGTGGAGACCCAGTACTTC	CSARDLRGGVETQYF
NA	TRBD1	TRBV23-1	TRBJ2-7	TGCGCCAGCAGTCAGAGAAAGGACAGGGTCAACTACGAGCAGTACTTC	CASSQRKDRVNYEQYF
NA	NA	TRBV4-1	TRBJ1-6	TGCGCCAGCAGCTCACAGCGGGGGACGTATAATTCACCCCTCCACTTT	CASSSQRGTYNSPLHF
NA	NA	TRBV2	TRBJ2-3	TGTGCCAGCAATGTTGAGCGGTCGGATACGCAGTATTTT	CASNVERSDTQYF
NA	TRBD2	TRBV20-1	TRBJ2-3	TGCAGTGCTAGACCGCGGACTAGCGGGATAGCTGATACGCAGTATTTT	CSARPRTSGIADTQYF
NA	NA	TRBV30	TRBJ2-3	TGTGCCTGGACTGGGCTTCGGGGGGATACGCAGTATTTT	CAWTGLRGDTQYF
NA	NA	TRBV29-1	TRBJ1-1	TGCAGCGTTCTAGAAGGTGCTGAAGCTTTCTTT	CSVLEGAEAFF
NA	TRBD2	TRBV7-2	TRBJ2-7	TGTGCCAGCAGTTCGACCCGGGAGGGCCTTTCCGAGCAGTACTTC	CASSSTREGLSEQYF